This is a list of T cell receptor beta chains from one sample in a study of cytotoxic CD8 clonotypes in ibrutinib-treated CLL. Profiling relied on immunoSEQ multiplex PCR, and the TCRdb table lists in-frame clones only, not all of them. The sample records roughly 150,000 clones, about four fifths being singletons. The sequencing used PBMCs, collected after 24 months of ibrutinib treatment. Receptors were obtained from a human donor with chronic lymphocytic leukemia. The CDR3 runs from the conserved cysteine through the conserved F or W. The D gene is left open where the match is weak. For some rows the clone size is stated as once, few or many, or as a class when expanded; others skip it.

d_call	v_call	clone_size	j_call	cdr3_nt	cdr3_aa
-	TRBV28	-	TRBJ2-7	TGTGCCAGCACCCTCCCGCCAGCCGAGCAGTACTTC	CASTLPPAEQYF
TRBD1	TRBV19	-	TRBJ1-2	TGTGCCAGTACCCCAACTCACTATGGGGACAGCTTAGGATATGGCTACACCTTC	CASTPTHYGDSLGYGYTF
TRBD2	TRBV6-5	-	TRBJ2-3	TGTGCCAGCAGCCACCAGCGGGGAAATTTCGGTACGCAGTATTTT	CASSHQRGNFGTQYF
-	TRBV5-4	few	TRBJ1-1	TGTGCCAGCAGCTTGGCAGATGAAGCTTTCTTT	CASSLADEAFF
TRBD1	TRBV19	-	TRBJ2-7	TGTGCCACTTCGGACAGGGTCGACGAGCAGTACTTC	CATSDRVDEQYF
-	TRBV28	once	TRBJ1-2	TGTGCCAGCAGTTTGATCGCTAACTATGGCTACACCTTC	CASSLIANYGYTF
-	TRBV28	-	TRBJ1-3	TGTGCCAGCAGATCGGGACCGCTCTCTGGAAACACCATATATTTT	CASRSGPLSGNTIYF
-	TRBV7-2	few	TRBJ1-2	TGTGCCAGCAGCTTAGACCGGGACCGTGATGGCTACACCTTC	CASSLDRDRDGYTF
-	TRBV6-5	-	TRBJ2-5	TGTGCCAGCAGTTACACGGGTTTGGAGACCCAGTACTTC	CASSYTGLETQYF
-	TRBV11-2	-	TRBJ2-6	TGTGCCAGCAGCTTCCTAGGTGCCGGTTCTGGGGCCAACGTCCTGACTTTC	CASSFLGAGSGANVLTF